This T cell receptor beta chain comes out of a study of T cells in Graves' hyperthyroidism and ophthalmopathy. Germline CDR1 MNHNS, CDR2 SASEGT. The CDR3 has 14 amino acids. The V and J ends lost 1 base and 3 bases respectively, with 10 bases between them. This clonotype was seen at least ten times. Its specificity is not known. Researchers took RNA transcripts and amplified the TCR beta CDR3 regions from them. Using the HTBI primer set, a first-round RT-PCR was run on the TCR CDR3. TCRdb recomputed calls from the multiplex PCR reads with MiXCR, one row per CDR3 protein. The sample contains some 570,000 distinct CDR3 sequences, 15% to 20% of which appear only once. Study-level results: Blood also contained most expanded thyroid clonotypes above 0.001.

Pregnant or lactating patients were excluded, as were those with uncontrolled infection or other autoimmune disease. Based on clinical symptoms, serum thyroxine and TRAb, thyroid ultrasound and orbital computed tomography, diagnoses were reached. The sequencing sample was made of blood. The clonotype was recovered from a woman aged 18-29 years with Graves' ophthalmopathy. V and J are TRBV6-1 and TRBJ2-7; tentatively, D is TRBD1 (6 bases). CDR3 nucleotide sequence: TGTGCCAGCAGTGAAGGCGAACAGGGCTACGAGCAGTACTTC. Translation: CASSEGEQGYEQYF.